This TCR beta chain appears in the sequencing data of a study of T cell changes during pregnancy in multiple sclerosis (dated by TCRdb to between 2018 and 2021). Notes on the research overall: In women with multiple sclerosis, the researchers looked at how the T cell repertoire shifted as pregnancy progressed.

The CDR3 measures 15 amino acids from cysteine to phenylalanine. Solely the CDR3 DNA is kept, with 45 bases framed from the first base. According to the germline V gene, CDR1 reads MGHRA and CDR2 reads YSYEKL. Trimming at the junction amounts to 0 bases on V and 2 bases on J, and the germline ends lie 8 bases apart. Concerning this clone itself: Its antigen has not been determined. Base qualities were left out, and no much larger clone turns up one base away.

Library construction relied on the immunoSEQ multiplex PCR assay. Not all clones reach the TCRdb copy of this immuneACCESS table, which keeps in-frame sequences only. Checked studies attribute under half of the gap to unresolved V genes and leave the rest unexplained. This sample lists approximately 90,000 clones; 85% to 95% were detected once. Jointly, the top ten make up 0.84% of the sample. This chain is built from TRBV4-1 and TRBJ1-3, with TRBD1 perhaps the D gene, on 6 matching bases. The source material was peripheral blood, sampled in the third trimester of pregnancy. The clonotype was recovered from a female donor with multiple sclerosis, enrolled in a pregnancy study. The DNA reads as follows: TGCGCCAGCAGCCAAGATCCAGGGGCTGGAAACACCATATATTTT. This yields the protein CASSQDPGAGNTIYF.